This T cell receptor (beta chain) was sequenced in a study of CD4 T cells in relation to SARS-CoV-2 and coronaviruses. Method: immunoSEQ multiplex PCR; TCRdb's copy keeps in-frame clones and lacks some. The data hold 35,000 or so clones, with around 83% observed a single time. Concerning this clone itself: Its antigen is not known.

Germline V lookup: CDR1 SGDLS, CDR2 YYNGEE. This CDR3 has 13 amino acids. Deletions cut 3 bases from V and 5 bases from J, with 11 bases between. The receptor was derived from an adult with COVID-19. The sequenced sample was naive CD4+ T cells from PBMCs, cultured in vitro. Subset given: naive CD4+ T cells isolated by negative enrichment. The gene calls are TRBV9 and TRBJ1-1; perhaps TRBD1 as D (6 bases). The CDR3 protein is CASSAQGWTEAFF. As DNA, the CDR3 is TGTGCCAGCAGCGCACAGGGTTGGACTGAAGCTTTCTTT.